This passage covers 24 T cell receptor beta chains from one sample sequenced in a study of T cells expressing NK-cell markers. TCRdb reprocessed the 5' RACE reads; each CDR3 protein has one entry and no DNA is given. In all, the sample yields over 350,000 distinct CDR3 sequences. What was sequenced was blood T cells: a sorted CD56 or NKG2C T cell subset, CD4+ or CD8+ T cells, or bulk PBMC T cells (not recorded which). The receptors were gathered from a woman aged 45-65 years in good health.

The chain recombines TRBV4-1 with TRBJ2-3; TCRdb proposes TRBD2, but this gene call is untestable without DNA. Looked up from germline, CDR1 is MGHRA and CDR2 is YSYEKL. The CDR3 is made up of 17 amino acids. The CDR3 here is CASSQERSPSAADTQYF.

This chain joins TRBV5-1 and TRBJ2-1; no DNA is available, so the TRBD2 call from TCRdb remains unchecked. CDR1 SGHRS and CDR2 YFSETQ come from the germline V gene. The CDR3 is 11 amino acids. The CDR3 sequence is CAIPHRAKQFF.

The chain carries TRBV7-3 and TRBJ2-1; without DNA, the TCRdb call of TRBD2 cannot be checked. Germline V lookup: CDR1 SGHTA, CDR2 FQGTGA. The length of the CDR3 is 14 residues. CDR3 amino acids: CASSRTSGSVEQFF.

The chain is built from TRBV7-9 and TRBJ2-1; TCRdb returns TRBD2, unconfirmable since there is no DNA. The CDR3 runs 15 residues. CDR1 is SEHNR and CDR2 is FQNEAQ in the germline V gene (reference sequence). This CDR3 reads CASSAASSEYNEQFF.

The chain combines TRBV10-3 with TRBJ1-5; lacking DNA, the TRBD1 call made by TCRdb goes unchecked. Germline V gene sequence: CDR1 ENHRY, CDR2 SYGVKD. The CDR3 consists of 13 residues. The CDR3 region is CAIRKQENQPQHF.

The V gene is TRBV30, the J gene TRBJ2-2. The CDR3 covers 13 residues. Germline-derived CDR1 and CDR2 are GTSNPN and SVGIG (reference sequence). The CDR3 loop reads CAWRGFRPGELFF.

This sequence joins TRBV5-1 and TRBJ2-5; TCRdb's D call, TRBD1, is unchecked because there is no DNA. The CDR3 is 14 residues long. Germline V gives CDR1 SGHRS, CDR2 YFSETQ. The CDR3 is CASSFNRDTETQYF.

The chain combines TRBV6-6 with TRBJ2-2; TCRdb proposes TRBD2, but this gene call is untestable without DNA. The CDR3 length is 15 residues. Germline CDR1 reads MNHNY; CDR2 reads SVGAGI (reference sequence). The CDR3 region is CASRLAGRGTGELFF.

The rearrangement links TRBV5-5 to TRBJ2-6. Per the germline V gene, CDR1 is SGHKS and CDR2 is YYEKEE (reference sequence). The CDR3 spans 15 residues. CDR3 region: CASRPTPTGANVLTF. Complete variable domain (other parts from reference TRBV5-5 and TRBJ2-6): DAGVTQSPTHLIKTRGQQVTLRCSPISGHKSVSWYQQVLGQGPQFIFQYYEKEERGRGNFPDRFSARQFPNYSSELNVNALLLGDSALYLCASRPTPTGANVLTFGAGSRLTVL.

V gene TRBV20-1 combines with J gene TRBJ2-6. The CDR3 totals 15 residues. Per the germline V gene, CDR1 is DFQATT and CDR2 is SNEGSKA (reference sequence). CDR3 protein: CSAPQQLSGANVLTF.

The V gene is TRBV5-5, the J gene TRBJ2-1; TCRdb returns TRBD2, unconfirmable since there is no DNA. This CDR3 has 14 residues. Germline CDR1 is SGHKS and CDR2 is YYEKEE (reference sequence). CDR3 in amino acids: CASSWTSGSGEQFF.

This sequence joins TRBV12-3 or TRBV12-4 and TRBJ2-1; the D gene TCRdb calls, TRBD2, cannot be checked with no DNA. The CDR3 runs 15 residues. The CDR3 is CASSPRLAGHNEQFF.

The rearrangement joins TRBV3-1 to TRBJ1-2. Germline CDR1 reads LGHDT; CDR2 reads YNNKEL (reference sequence). This CDR3 contains 17 residues. CDR3 loop: CASSPHLISDFSYGYTF. The whole variable domain, remainder taken from reference TRBV3-1 and TRBJ1-2, is DTAVSQTPKYLVTQMGNDKSIKCEQNLGHDTMYWYKQDSKKFLKIMFSYNNKELIINETVPNRFSPKSPDKAHLNLHINSLELGDSAVYFCASSPHLISDFSYGYTFGSGTRLTVV.

The genes are TRBV7-3 and TRBJ2-3; TCRdb lists TRBD1, though no DNA is available to test this call. The V gene's germline CDR1 is SGHTA and CDR2 FQGTGA. The CDR3 covers 15 residues. CDR3 amino acids: CASSLGTGVGDTQYF.

This rearrangement joins TRBV29-1 to TRBJ2-1. Germline-derived CDR1 and CDR2 are SQVTM and ANQGSEA. The CDR3 covers 13 residues. This chain's CDR3 is CSVASATSNEQFF.

The rearrangement joins TRBV5-1 to TRBJ2-5; checking the TCRdb D call of TRBD1 is not possible without DNA. The CDR3 has 14 amino acids. Germline V CDR1 and CDR2: SGHRS, YFSETQ. This CDR3 is CASSGTVAGVTQYF.

J is TRBJ2-1 and V is TRBV20-1; absent DNA, TCRdb's TRBD2 call cannot be checked. Germline values: CDR1 DFQATT, CDR2 SNEGSKA (reference sequence). The CDR3 extends over 14 amino acids. The CDR3 here is CSAPLRLADNEQFF.

The CDR3 loop reads CASSQTSGSVYEQYF. The rearrangement joins TRBV5-1 to TRBJ2-7; the TRBD2 assignment by TCRdb is unverifiable without DNA. This CDR3 is built from 15 residues. CDR1 and CDR2 from the germline V gene are SGHRS and YFSETQ.

V gene TRBV12-3 or TRBV12-4 combines with J gene TRBJ1-2; TCRdb's assignment of TRBD1 cannot be checked, as there is no DNA. This CDR3 region has 15 residues. CDR3 region: CASSLALGQAYGYTF.

This rearrangement joins TRBV4-1 to TRBJ1-5. This CDR3 is built from 15 residues. Germline V gives CDR1 MGHRA, CDR2 YSYEKL. The CDR3 is CASSQVTGRGQPQHF.

V is TRBV24-1 and J is TRBJ2-5; the TCRdb call, TRBD1, lacks DNA for checking. The CDR3 loop spans 14 amino acids. CDR1 and CDR2 from the germline V gene are KGHDR and SFDVKD. The CDR3 here is CATSDRAPGETQYF.

J is TRBJ1-1 and V is TRBV7-9; TCRdb picks TRBD1, but there is no DNA to check that call. CDR3 size: 15 residues. Germline V gene data show CDR1 as SEHNR and CDR2 as FQNEAQ (reference sequence). The CDR3 loop reads CASSFSGTGRTEAFF.

CDR3 loop: CATSDAGTRAYNEQFF. The genes are TRBV24-1 and TRBJ2-1; TCRdb names TRBD1, which stays unverified in the absence of DNA. This CDR3 region has 16 residues. The germline gives CDR1 KGHDR, CDR2 SFDVKD.

The V gene is TRBV4-1, the J gene TRBJ2-3; no DNA is available, so the TRBD2 call from TCRdb remains unchecked. CDR3 length: 18 amino acids. CDR1 and CDR2 (germline): MGHRA, YSYEKL. The CDR3 spells CASSQGGVGSLLTDTQYF.